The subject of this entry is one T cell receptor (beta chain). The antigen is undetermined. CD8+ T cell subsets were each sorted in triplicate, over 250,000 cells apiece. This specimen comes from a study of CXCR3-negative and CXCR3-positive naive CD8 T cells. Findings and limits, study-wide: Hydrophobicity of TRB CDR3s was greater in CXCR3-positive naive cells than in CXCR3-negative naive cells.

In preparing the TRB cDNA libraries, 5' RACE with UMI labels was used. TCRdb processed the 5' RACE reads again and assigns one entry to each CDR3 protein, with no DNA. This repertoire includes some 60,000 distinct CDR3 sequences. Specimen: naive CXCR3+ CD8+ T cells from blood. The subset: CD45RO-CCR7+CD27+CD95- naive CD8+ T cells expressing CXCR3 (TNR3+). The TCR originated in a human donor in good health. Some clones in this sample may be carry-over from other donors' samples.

The CDR3 sequence is CASTWEVNEQYF. The chain employs TRBV2 and TRBJ2-7; TCRdb selects TRBD2, and the lack of DNA leaves this call unchecked. The CDR3 extends over 12 amino acids. Germline lookup yields CDR1 SNHLY and CDR2 FYNNEI.